Listed below are T cell receptor beta chains from one sample, sequenced in a study of blood T cell repertoires in COVID-19. The method was immunoSEQ multiplex PCR; TCRdb's version includes in-frame clones alone and lacks a portion of them. Of around 400,000 clones detected, around four fifths appear once; the ten largest clones hold approximately 5.4%. The sample comprised PBMCs or T cells enriched from blood (not recorded which). The receptor source for this set is a woman between 45 and 65 years old who had recovered from COVID-19. Both conserved end residues are part of each CDR3. D genes are given only for firm matches. Not every row has a clone size; where given, it reads once, few, many or a size class.

v_call,d_call,j_call,clone_size,cdr3_nt,cdr3_aa
TRBV5-1,TRBD1,TRBJ1-2,NA,TGCGCCAGCAGCCCGGGGGACAGGTATGGCTACACCTTC,CASSPGDRYGYTF
TRBV19,TRBD1,TRBJ1-2,NA,TGTGCCAGTAATAAGGACAGGGCGCTTTCCATCTATGGCTACACCTTC,CASNKDRALSIYGYTF
TRBV20-1,NA,TRBJ1-5,NA,TGCAGTGCTAGTGCAGGTAGGAATCAGCCCCAGCATTTT,CSASAGRNQPQHF
TRBV6-2/TRBV6-3,NA,TRBJ1-1,NA,TGTGCCAGCAGTTACCGCCCTGAGCAGGATGAAGCTTTCTTT,CASSYRPEQDEAFF
TRBV7-9,TRBD1,TRBJ1-3,once,TGTGCCAGCAGCACTACAGGGGGAGGAAACACCATATATTTT,CASSTTGGGNTIYF
TRBV6-5,NA,TRBJ1-1,NA,TGTGCCAGCAGTTACGGCGGGGTGAACACTGAAGCTTTCTTT,CASSYGGVNTEAFF
TRBV4-2,TRBD1,TRBJ2-1,NA,TGTGCCAGCAGCCCGGGACAGGGGATCAATGAGCAGTTCTTC,CASSPGQGINEQFF
TRBV7-8,TRBD2,TRBJ2-3,NA,TGTGCCAGCAGCTCTGATACTAGCGCCTCTCCCCCAGATACGCAGTATTTT,CASSSDTSASPPDTQYF
TRBV19,NA,TRBJ1-1,NA,TGTGCCAGTAGTGCGCCCGGGGGGAGAACTGAAGCTTTCTTT,CASSAPGGRTEAFF
TRBV7-2,TRBD1,TRBJ1-6,NA,TGTGCCAGCAGAAGCTCCGGGACAGTTAATTCACCCCTCCACTTT,CASRSSGTVNSPLHF
TRBV6-5,NA,TRBJ2-7,NA,TGTGCCAGCAGTTATCGGAAAGGGGATAGAGGCTACGAGCAGTACTTC,CASSYRKGDRGYEQYF
TRBV10-3,NA,TRBJ2-7,NA,TGTGCCATCAGTCCATCCACAGGGAACGAGCAGTACTTC,CAISPSTGNEQYF
TRBV7-3,NA,TRBJ2-2,few,TGTGCCAGCAGCCCGCGGGCGGGAACGAACACCGGGGAGCTGTTTTTT,CASSPRAGTNTGELFF
TRBV19,NA,TRBJ1-2,few,TGTGCCACCTCCCGGGAGAACTATGGCTACACCTTC,CATSRENYGYTF
TRBV7-8,NA,TRBJ1-1,NA,TGTGCCAGCAGCTTAGATGGCGGAAACACTGAAGCTTTCTTT,CASSLDGGNTEAFF
TRBV15,NA,TRBJ1-6,NA,TGTGCCACCAGCAGAGATCAGGTTAATGCTCCCCTCCACTTT,CATSRDQVNAPLHF
TRBV19,NA,TRBJ1-1,NA,TGTGCCAGTACTTCTACAGGGAAGGGAAACACTGAAGCTTTCTTT,CASTSTGKGNTEAFF
TRBV7-2,NA,TRBJ1-2,few,TGTGCCAGCAGCTTGTCGACAGGCTCCTATGGCTACACCTTC,CASSLSTGSYGYTF
TRBV5-1,TRBD2,TRBJ2-5,NA,TGCGCCAGCAGCTCCTACCTAGCGGCGGGAAAAGAGACCCAGTACTTC,CASSSYLAAGKETQYF
TRBV7-6,TRBD1,TRBJ1-3,NA,TGTGCCAGCAGCCTCGGACAGGGGGGGTCCTCTGGAAACACCATATATTTT,CASSLGQGGSSGNTIYF
TRBV3-1/TRBV3-2,TRBD1,TRBJ2-5,NA,TGTGCCAGCAGCCCAAAACTCCCGGGACAGGGGAGAGCTGTAAAAGAGACCCAGTACTTC,CASSPKLPGQGRAVKETQYF
TRBV5-1,NA,TRBJ1-2,NA,TGCGCCAGCAGCCCCGATATTAGAGGTTGGGACTATGGCTACACCTTC,CASSPDIRGWDYGYTF
TRBV15,NA,TRBJ1-5,NA,TGTGCCACCAGCCTTCGCAATCAGCCCCAGCATTTT,CATSLRNQPQHF
TRBV11-2,NA,TRBJ1-2,NA,TGTGCCAGCAGCTTAGATCGGAGAGAGGGTGGCTACACCTTC,CASSLDRREGGYTF